The 28 T cell receptor beta chains below all came from one sample that was sequenced in a study of response to subunit inactivated influenza vaccine. A single record per CDR3 protein comes from TCRdb applying MiXCR to the RT-PCR reads. The sample carries about 780,000 distinct CDR3 sequences, about 18% recorded once. The sample in question was PBMCs from blood, obtained around 5 days after vaccination. All receptors derive from a man aged 45-65 years who received an inactivated influenza vaccine.

This clonotype was detected a few times. This sequence joins TRBV29-1 and TRBJ2-3, with 8 bases lining up with TRBD2. The length of the CDR3 is 13 residues. Unmatched junction bases numbered 2, after V lost 4 bases and J lost 2 bases. Germline V lookup: CDR1 SQVTM, CDR2 ANQGSEA. CDR3 nucleotides: TGCAGCGTTGGTAGCGGGACCACAGATACGCAGTATTTT. Translating gives CSVGSGTTDTQYF.

This chain joins TRBV7-2 and TRBJ1-2, with D possibly being TRBD1 (6 bases). Trimming pared 5 bases from V and 8 bases from J, leaving 18 bases between. Germline V lookup: CDR1 SGHTA, CDR2 FQGNSA. This CDR3 comprises 14 residues. The CDR3 DNA reads as TGTGCCAGCAGCACGGGACATGTGAATGGAGGCTACACCTTC. Protein: CASSTGHVNGGYTF.

In its sample, this clonotype was seen a few times. The J gene is TRBJ2-7, the V gene TRBV11-2; the match to TRBD1 covers 7 bases. Germline CDR1 reads SGHAT; CDR2 reads FQNNGV. This CDR3 region has 15 residues. V lost 5 bases to trimming and J lost 0 bases; unmatched junction nucleotides: 7. The CDR3 sequence: CASSKRGLSSYEQYF. DNA for the CDR3: TGTGCCAGCAGCAAAAGGGGGCTAAGCTCCTACGAGCAGTACTTC.

This clonotype is a singleton in its sample. V is TRBV6-5 and J is TRBJ1-2; a possible D gene is TRBD1 (6 bases). This CDR3 has 15 residues. Germline assignment: CDR1 MNHEY and CDR2 SVGAGI. The V end was cut by 2 bases, the J end by 8 bases, with 18 bases between. This CDR3 is CASSYVPGEPGGYTF. DNA of the CDR3: TGTGCCAGCAGTTACGTCCCAGGGGAGCCGGGGGGCTACACCTTC.

The chain is built from TRBV20-1 and TRBJ2-7, with TRBD1 matching 8 bases. The CDR3 sequence is 16 residues long. Germline loops: CDR1 DFQATT, CDR2 SNEGSKA (reference sequence). V shed 6 bases, J shed 4 bases, and the junction held 17 bases outside the gene matches. The CDR3 loop reads CSASNQRTGNNYEQYF. CDR3 DNA sequence: TGCAGTGCGAGCAACCAAAGGACAGGGAACAATTACGAGCAGTACTTC.

This clonotype appeared a few times. V and J are TRBV7-2 and TRBJ2-7; D possibly uses TRBD1 or TRBD2 (6 bases each). This CDR3 has 16 residues. V was trimmed by 1 base and J by 2 bases, leaving 15 bases between them. The germline gives CDR1 SGHTA, CDR2 FQGNSA. CDR3 sequence: CASSLVRRGETYEQYF. Written as DNA, the CDR3 is TGTGCCAGCAGCTTAGTACGGAGGGGGGAAACCTACGAGCAGTACTTC.

At least ten counts were recorded for this clonotype. The gene calls are TRBV20-1 and TRBJ1-5, with a tentative D call TRBD1 (5 bases). Between the trimmed V and J ends, which lost 4 bases and 4 bases, there was a span of 8 bases. In germline, CDR1 is DFQATT, CDR2 SNEGSKA (reference sequence). The CDR3 has 12 residues. CDR3 sequence reads: CSAIRQNQPQHF. CDR3 nucleotide sequence: TGCAGTGCTATCCGACAGAATCAGCCCCAGCATTTT.

This clonotype has a count of ten or more. This chain's CDR3 is CASSPGTTEDTQYF. The DNA of the CDR3 is TGCGCCAGCAGCCCCGGGACAACCGAAGATACGCAGTATTTT. This chain uses TRBV4-1 with TRBJ2-3, with D perhaps TRBD1 (6 bases). The ends were cut back, 4 bases at V and 5 bases at J, with 13 bases in the middle. In germline, CDR1 is MGHRA, CDR2 YSYEKL. This CDR3 has 14 residues.

V is TRBV10-3 and J is TRBJ2-1; 10 bases match TRBD1. CDR1 and CDR2 from the germline V gene are ENHRY and SYGVKD. This CDR3 region has 15 residues. V shed 6 bases, J shed 2 bases, and the junction held 4 bases outside the gene matches. The CDR3 nucleotides read TGTGCCATCAGCCCGGACAGGGGGACCTACAATGAGCAGTTCTTC. Translation gives CAISPDRGTYNEQFF.

This clonotype has just a few counts. The chain combines TRBV24-1 with TRBJ1-1; D is undetermined. The V gene lost 4 bases and the J gene lost 11 bases, with 10 bases spanning the gap. CDR1 and CDR2 (germline): KGHDR, SFDVKD. This CDR3 contains 11 residues. The chain's CDR3 is CATSDPGRAFF. The CDR3, as DNA: TGTGCCACCAGTGACCCGGGTCGGGCTTTCTTT.

V and J are TRBV4-3 and TRBJ2-7; TRBD2 aligns across 8 bases. V was clipped by 2 bases and J by 4 bases; unmatched bases: 13. Germline V gene sequence: CDR1 LGHNA, CDR2 YSLEER. The CDR3 has 17 amino acids. Here the CDR3 DNA reads TGCGCCAGCAGCCAAAGTCCAGCGGGAGAGGGGTCGTACGAGCAGTACTTC. Its protein is CASSQSPAGEGSYEQYF.

The V call is TRBV7-9, the J call TRBJ2-7; the D gene is possibly TRBD1 (6 bases). Between the trimmed V and J ends, which lost 6 bases and 2 bases, there was a span of 17 bases. The CDR3 runs to 15 residues. The V gene's germline CDR1 is SEHNR and CDR2 FQNEAQ (reference sequence). CDR3 residues: CASRPLKGHPYEQYF. CDR3 nucleotides: TGTGCCAGCAGACCTCTCAAGGGACATCCCTACGAGCAGTACTTC.

This clonotype has just a few counts. The rearrangement uses TRBV12-3 or TRBV12-4 and TRBJ2-1, with 12 nucleotides matching TRBD2. Germline trimming cut 5 bases from V and 9 bases from J; bases unmatched to any gene: 8. This CDR3 region has 15 residues. The CDR3 sequence is CASSPTTSGGGEQFF. In nucleotides, the CDR3 is TGTGCCAGCAGTCCCACGACTAGCGGGGGTGGTGAGCAGTTCTTC.

The sample holds many counts of this clonotype. The chain is built from TRBV29-1 and TRBJ2-3, with 14 bases aligning to TRBD2. J was trimmed by 6 bases and V by 5 bases; bases with no gene match: 7. The CDR3 loop spans 15 amino acids. Germline V gene lookup returns CDR1 SQVTM and CDR2 ANQGSEA. CDR3 nucleotides: TGCAGCGTTCGTTCCGGGACTAGCGGGGGCGATACGCAGTATTTT. Translating gives CSVRSGTSGGDTQYF.

This clonotype was detected a few times. The rearrangement links TRBV20-1 to TRBJ1-1; 7 nucleotides match TRBD1. CDR3 length equals 14 residues. V was pared by 6 bases and J by 6 bases, with 13 bases of the junction left unmatched. Germline V CDR1 and CDR2: DFQATT, SNEGSKA (reference sequence). The CDR3 DNA reads as TGCAGTGCCAACAGCGGGACAGAGGGAGCTGAAGCTTTCTTT. It is translated as CSANSGTEGAEAFF.

The chain couples TRBV7-9 to TRBJ2-7; the D gene is possibly TRBD2 (6 bases). Germline CDR1 and CDR2: SEHNR and FQNEAQ (reference sequence). This CDR3 region has 14 residues. V lost 5 bases and J 7 bases, leaving 18 bases between the germline ends. The CDR3 here is CASSVRAGAGEQYF. The CDR3 DNA follows: TGTGCCAGCAGCGTGAGAGCGGGTGCGGGGGAGCAGTACTTC.

This clonotype came up a few times. This chain joins TRBV28 and TRBJ2-4; 7 nucleotides match TRBD1. CDR3 size: 13 residues. V lost 6 bases to trimming and J lost 7 bases; unmatched junction nucleotides: 6. Germline-derived CDR1 and CDR2 are MDHEN and SYDVKM. This CDR3 reads CASRPMGQNIQYF. DNA of the CDR3: TGTGCCAGCAGACCTATGGGACAGAACATTCAGTACTTC.

This clonotype was picked up a small number of times. The V call is TRBV7-2, the J call TRBJ2-5; weak D call: TRBD2 (6 bases). The CDR3 runs 12 residues. The V end lost 5 bases, the J end lost 7 bases, and 11 bases lay between the germline ends. Germline CDR1 SGHTA, CDR2 FQGNSA. The CDR3 DNA follows: TGTGCCAGCAGCCCGGGAGCGGGGACCCAGTACTTC. Its protein product is CASSPGAGTQYF.

The chain links TRBV12-3 or TRBV12-4 to TRBJ2-1; the D gene could be TRBD1 or TRBD2 (6 bases each). This CDR3 has 16 amino acids. The V and J ends lost 0 bases and 5 bases respectively, with 14 bases between them. CDR3: CASSLATGATDNEQFF. Here the CDR3 DNA reads TGTGCCAGCAGTTTAGCGACGGGGGCGACCGACAATGAGCAGTTCTTC.

This clonotype was counted between two and nine times. This rearrangement joins TRBV5-4 to TRBJ1-6, with D perhaps matching TRBD1 (6 bases). The CDR3 extends over 12 amino acids. Germline V gives CDR1 SGHNT, CDR2 YYREEE (reference sequence). V gave up 4 bases and J gave up 15 bases, with 14 bases separating them. This CDR3 is CASSHKGELLHF. In nucleotides, the CDR3 is TGTGCCAGCAGCCATAAGGGGGAACTCCTCCACTTT. Supplemented by reference TRBV5-4 and TRBJ1-6, the full variable domain reads ETGVTQSPTHLIKTRGQQVTLRCSSQSGHNTVSWYQQALGQGPQFIFQYYREEENGRGNFPPRFSGLQFPNYSSELNVNALELDDSALYLCASSHKGELLHFGNGTRLTVT.

The chain joins TRBV28 to TRBJ2-2; D perhaps matches TRBD1 (5 bases). V gave up 6 bases and J gave up 3 bases, with 11 bases separating them. Germline loops: CDR1 MDHEN, CDR2 SYDVKM. The CDR3 consists of 14 residues. Written as DNA, the CDR3 is TGTGCCAGCAGAAGCTTCAGGGACACCGGGGAGCTGTTTTTT. It encodes CASRSFRDTGELFF.

V and J are TRBV20-1 and TRBJ1-1, with 11 bases matching TRBD1. This CDR3 has 14 residues. Germline V gives CDR1 DFQATT, CDR2 SNEGSKA (reference sequence). V lost 5 bases and J lost 1; bases outside the gene matches: 3. CDR3 nucleotides: TGCAGTGCTTGGACAGGGGGCAGGAACACTGAAGCTTTCTTT. Translated: CSAWTGGRNTEAFF.

CDR3 loop: CASSLGGTGAYGYTF. Here the CDR3 DNA reads TGTGCCAGCAGCTTGGGTGGGACAGGAGCCTATGGCTACACCTTC. This chain joins TRBV5-5 and TRBJ1-2, with 8 bases that match TRBD1. The CDR3 runs to 15 residues. V gave up 0 bases and J gave up 4 bases; unmatched junction bases: 5. Germline CDR1 SGHKS, CDR2 YYEKEE (reference sequence).

This clonotype has only a few counts. The chain employs TRBV7-2 and TRBJ1-1; D might be TRBD1 (5 bases). With 3 bases removed from V and 1 base from J, the gap between germline ends came to 9 bases. Germline assignment: CDR1 SGHTA and CDR2 FQGNSA. CDR3 size: 14 residues. The CDR3, as DNA: TGTGCCAGCAGCTTCCCGGGACCGAACACTGAAGCTTTCTTT. This sequence encodes CASSFPGPNTEAFF.

The V gene is TRBV7-9, the J gene TRBJ2-5; 7 nucleotides agree with TRBD1. In germline, CDR1 is SEHNR, CDR2 FQNEAQ (reference sequence). There are 15 residues in the CDR3. V shed 6 bases, J shed 1 base, and the junction held 8 bases outside the gene matches. CDR3 amino acids: CASRKRQGLQETQYF. The CDR3 DNA is TGTGCCAGCAGAAAGAGACAGGGTCTCCAAGAGACCCAGTACTTC.

The V gene is TRBV7-2, the J gene TRBJ2-7; TRBD2 is a possible D gene (6 bases). Germline assignment: CDR1 SGHTA and CDR2 FQGNSA. This CDR3 has 16 amino acids. V lost 2 bases and J 0 bases, leaving 14 bases between the germline ends. This chain's CDR3 is CASSLTAGLSSYEQYF. Here the CDR3 DNA reads TGTGCCAGCAGCTTAACAGCGGGTCTAAGCTCCTACGAGCAGTACTTC.

This clonotype was counted a few times. The rearrangement joins TRBV29-1 to TRBJ2-6, with D tentatively TRBD2 (5 bases). In germline, CDR1 is SQVTM, CDR2 ANQGSEA. V was clipped by 4 bases and J by 1 base, with 8 bases between them. The CDR3 is 14 amino acids. This CDR3 reads CSVGGLSGANVLTF. CDR3 bases: TGCAGCGTTGGCGGGTTGTCTGGGGCCAACGTCCTGACTTTC.

The genes are TRBV7-9 and TRBJ2-1; possibly TRBD2 for D (5 bases). This CDR3 has 15 amino acids. Trimming cost V 4 bases and J 1 base, with 11 bases left between them. In germline, CDR1 is SEHNR, CDR2 FQNEAQ (reference sequence). DNA for the CDR3: TGTGCCAGCAGCTCACTAGTGGAATCCTACAATGAGCAGTTCTTC. The encoded protein is CASSSLVESYNEQFF.